This paragraph reports one T cell receptor beta chain. Its cognate antigen is unknown. Study-level results: Greatest tumor Treg TCR overlap was with tumor naive CD4+ cells. Whole repertoires were not studied in the larger cohort, only one V-J beta rearrangement.

Semi-nested PCR with Nested Universal Primer A followed constant-region reverse priming of full-length variable regions. TCRdb passed the 5' RACE reads through MiXCR, listing each CDR3 protein once. The table lists around 57,000 distinct CDR3 sequences, around 26% of them singletons. Per germline, CDR1 DFQATT and CDR2 SNEGSKA (reference sequence). The ends were cut back, 8 bases at V and 7 bases at J, with 26 bases in the middle. The CDR3 contains 15 residues. The memory fraction was CD4+CD45RO+CD25- cells. The V call is TRBV20-1, the J call TRBJ2-5; either TRBD1 or TRBD2 may supply D (5 bases each). The clonotype comes from a female donor with breast cancer. Source material: tumor-infiltrating memory CD4+ T cells sorted from the breast tumor. Described subset: memory CD4+ T cells, CD4+CD45RO+CD25-. The DNA of the CDR3 is TGCAGTTCCTACCGATCCGGGACCAGGAGTGGGACCCAGTACTTC. Its translation is CSSYRSGTRSGTQYF.